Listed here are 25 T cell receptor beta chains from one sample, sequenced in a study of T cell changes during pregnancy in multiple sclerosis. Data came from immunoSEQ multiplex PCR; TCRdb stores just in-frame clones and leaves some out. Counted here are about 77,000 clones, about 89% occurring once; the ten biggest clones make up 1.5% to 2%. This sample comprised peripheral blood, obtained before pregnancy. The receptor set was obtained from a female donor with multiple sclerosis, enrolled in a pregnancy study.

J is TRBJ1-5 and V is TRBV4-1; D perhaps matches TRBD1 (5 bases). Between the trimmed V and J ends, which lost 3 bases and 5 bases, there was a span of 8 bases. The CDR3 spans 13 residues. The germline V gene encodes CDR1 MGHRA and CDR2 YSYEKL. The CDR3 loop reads CASSHTGDQPQHF. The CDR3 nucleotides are TGCGCCAGCAGCCATACGGGGGATCAGCCCCAGCATTTT.

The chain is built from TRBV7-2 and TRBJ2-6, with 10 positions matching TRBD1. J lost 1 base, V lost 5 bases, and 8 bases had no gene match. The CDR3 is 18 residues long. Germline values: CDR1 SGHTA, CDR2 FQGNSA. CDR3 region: CASSLRRQGASGANVLTF. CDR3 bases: TGTGCCAGCAGCCTACGGAGACAGGGGGCATCTGGGGCCAACGTCCTGACTTTC. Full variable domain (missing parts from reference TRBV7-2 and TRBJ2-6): GAGVSQSPSNKVTEKGKDVELRCDPISGHTALYWYRQSLGQGLEFLIYFQGNSAPDKSGLPSDRFSAERTGGSVSTLTIQRTQQEDSAVYLCASSLRRQGASGANVLTFGAGSRLTVL.

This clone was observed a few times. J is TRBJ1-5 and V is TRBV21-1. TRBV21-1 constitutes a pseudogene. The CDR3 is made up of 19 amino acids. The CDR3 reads CASSIREGQKSYSNQPQHF. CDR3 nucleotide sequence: TGTGCCAGCAGCATCCGGGAGGGACAGAAAAGTTATAGCAATCAGCCCCAGCATTTT.

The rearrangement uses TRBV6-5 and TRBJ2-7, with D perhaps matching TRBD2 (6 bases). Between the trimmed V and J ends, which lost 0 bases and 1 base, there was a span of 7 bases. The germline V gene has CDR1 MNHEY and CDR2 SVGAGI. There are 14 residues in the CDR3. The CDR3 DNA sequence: TGTGCCAGCAGTTACTCCGGGACTTCCTACGAGCAGTACTTC. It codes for CASSYSGTSYEQYF.

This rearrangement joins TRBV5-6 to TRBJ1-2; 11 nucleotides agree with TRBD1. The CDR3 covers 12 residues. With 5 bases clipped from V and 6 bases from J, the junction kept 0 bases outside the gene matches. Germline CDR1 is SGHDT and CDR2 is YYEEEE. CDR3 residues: CASRGQGDGYTF. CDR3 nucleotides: TGTGCCAGCAGGGGACAGGGGGATGGCTACACCTTC.

The CDR3 bases are TGTGCCAGCAGGATTAGCGGGTTGGGCTACACCTTC. This gives the protein CASRISGLGYTF. The chain carries TRBV6-1 and TRBJ1-2, with unresolved D. The CDR3 covers 12 residues. V dropped 6 bases and J dropped 8 bases, with 13 bases sitting between them. Germline assignment: CDR1 MNHNS and CDR2 SASEGT.

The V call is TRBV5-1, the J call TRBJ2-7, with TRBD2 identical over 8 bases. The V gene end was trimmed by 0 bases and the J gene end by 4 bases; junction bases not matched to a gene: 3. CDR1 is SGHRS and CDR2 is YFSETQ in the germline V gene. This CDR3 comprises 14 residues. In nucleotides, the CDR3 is TGCGCCAGCAGCTTGGAGGGCGGGGGGTACGAGCAGTACTTC. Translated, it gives CASSLEGGGYEQYF. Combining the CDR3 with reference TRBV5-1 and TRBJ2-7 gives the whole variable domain KAGVTQTPRYLIKTRGQQVTLSCSPISGHRSVSWYQQTPGQGLQFLFEYFSETQRNKGNFPGRFSGRQFSNSRSEMNVSTLELGDSALYLCASSLEGGGYEQYFGPGTRLTVT.

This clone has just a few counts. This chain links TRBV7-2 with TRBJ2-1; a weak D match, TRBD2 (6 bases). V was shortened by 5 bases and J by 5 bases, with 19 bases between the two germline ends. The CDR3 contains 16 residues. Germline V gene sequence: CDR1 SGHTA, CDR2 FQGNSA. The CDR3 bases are TGTGCCAGCAGCCCGCCCCGGGACTCCTTACACAATGAGCAGTTCTTC. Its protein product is CASSPPRDSLHNEQFF.

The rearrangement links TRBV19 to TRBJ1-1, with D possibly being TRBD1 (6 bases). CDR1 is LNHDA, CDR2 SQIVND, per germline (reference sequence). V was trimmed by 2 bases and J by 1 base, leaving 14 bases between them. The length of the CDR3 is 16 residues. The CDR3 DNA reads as TGTGCCAGTAGTATAAGACAGGCAACCACGAACACTGAAGCTTTCTTT. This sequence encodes CASSIRQATTNTEAFF.

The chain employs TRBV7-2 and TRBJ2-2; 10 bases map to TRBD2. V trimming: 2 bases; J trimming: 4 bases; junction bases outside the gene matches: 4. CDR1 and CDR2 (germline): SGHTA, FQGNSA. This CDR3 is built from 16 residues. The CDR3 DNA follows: TGTGCCAGCAGCTTATCCCTAGCGGGGGTCACCGGGGAGCTGTTTTTT. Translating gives CASSLSLAGVTGELFF.

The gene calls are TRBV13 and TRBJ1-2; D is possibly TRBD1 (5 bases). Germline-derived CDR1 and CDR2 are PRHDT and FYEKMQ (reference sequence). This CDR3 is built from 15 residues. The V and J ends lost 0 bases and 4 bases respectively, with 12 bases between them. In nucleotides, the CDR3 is TGTGCCAGCAGCTTAGGCCTAGGGGCCCTCTATGGCTACACCTTC. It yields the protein CASSLGLGALYGYTF.

For the CDR3, the DNA is TGCGCCAGCAGCCAAGATGGCAGCTCTGGGGCCAACGTCCTGACTTTC. This codes for CASSQDGSSGANVLTF. The chain links TRBV4-3 to TRBJ2-6; D unresolved. V was trimmed by 0 bases and J by 0 bases, leaving 6 bases between them. Germline V gene sequence: CDR1 LGHNA, CDR2 YSLEER. The CDR3 length is 16 residues.

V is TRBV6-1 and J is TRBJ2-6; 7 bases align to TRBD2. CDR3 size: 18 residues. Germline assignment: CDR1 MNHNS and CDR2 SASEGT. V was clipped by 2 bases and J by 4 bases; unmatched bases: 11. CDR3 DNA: TGTGCCAGCAGTGAAAGGGAGGGCGGAAGCTGGGGGGCCAACGTCCTGACTTTC. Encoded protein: CASSEREGGSWGANVLTF.

The CDR3 region has the DNA TGTGCCAGCTCACCACGCGGGAAGTGGCAGCTATACTCTGGAAACACCATATATTTT. It yields the protein CASSPRGKWQLYSGNTIYF. The chain joins TRBV18 to TRBJ1-3; no firm D call. The CDR3 loop spans 19 amino acids. CDR1 KGHSH and CDR2 LQKENI come from the germline V gene. Trimming took off 1 base at V and 0 bases at J, with 19 bases between the two ends. The complete variable domain, with remaining parts taken from reference TRBV18 and TRBJ1-3, reads NAGVMQNPRHLVRRRGQEARLRCSPMKGHSHVYWYRQLPEEGLKFMVYLQKENIIDESGMPKERFSAEFPKEGPSILRIQQVVRGDSAAYFCASSPRGKWQLYSGNTIYFGEGSWLTVV.

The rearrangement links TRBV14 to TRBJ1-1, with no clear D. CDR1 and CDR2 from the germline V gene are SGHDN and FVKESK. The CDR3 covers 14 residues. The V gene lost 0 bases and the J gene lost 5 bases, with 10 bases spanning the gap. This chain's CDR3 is CASSQEPGWTEAFF. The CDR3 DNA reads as TGTGCCAGCAGCCAAGAGCCGGGATGGACTGAAGCTTTCTTT. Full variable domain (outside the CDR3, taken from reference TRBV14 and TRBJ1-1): EAGVTQFPSHSVIEKGQTVTLRCDPISGHDNLYWYRRVMGKEIKFLLHFVKESKQDESGMPNNRFLAERTGGTYSTLKVQPAELEDSGVYFCASSQEPGWTEAFFGQGTRLTVV.

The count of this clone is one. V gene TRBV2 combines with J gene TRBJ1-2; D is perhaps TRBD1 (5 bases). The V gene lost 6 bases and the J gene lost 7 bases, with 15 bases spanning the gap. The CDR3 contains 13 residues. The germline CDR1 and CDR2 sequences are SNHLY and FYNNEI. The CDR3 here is CASSVGAGTGYTF. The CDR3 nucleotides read TGTGCCAGCAGCGTCGGGGCGGGGACTGGCTACACCTTC. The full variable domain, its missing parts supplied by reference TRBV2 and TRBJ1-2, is EPEVTQTPSHQVTQMGQEVILRCVPISNHLYFYWYRQILGQKVEFLVSFYNNEISEKSEIFDDQFSVERPDGSNFTLKIRSTKLEDSAMYFCASSVGAGTGYTFGSGTRLTVV.

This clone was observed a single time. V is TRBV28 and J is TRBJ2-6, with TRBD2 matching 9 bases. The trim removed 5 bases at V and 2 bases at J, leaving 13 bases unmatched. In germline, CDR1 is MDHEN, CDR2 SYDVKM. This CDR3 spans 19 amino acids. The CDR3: CASSPLLASGAPGANVLTF. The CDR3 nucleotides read TGTGCCAGCAGTCCGCTCCTCGCTAGCGGGGCCCCTGGGGCCAACGTCCTGACTTTC. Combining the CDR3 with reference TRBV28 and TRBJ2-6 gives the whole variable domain DVKVTQSSRYLVKRTGEKVFLECVQDMDHENMFWYRQDPGLGLRLIYFSYDVKMKEKGDIPEGYSVSREKKERFSLILESASTNQTSMYLCASSPLLASGAPGANVLTFGAGSRLTVL.

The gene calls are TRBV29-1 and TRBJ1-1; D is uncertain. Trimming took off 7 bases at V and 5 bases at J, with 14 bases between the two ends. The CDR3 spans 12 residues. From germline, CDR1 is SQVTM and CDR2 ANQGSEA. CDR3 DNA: TGCAGCGGGCAGGCCTTTGAGACTGAAGCTTTCTTT. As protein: CSGQAFETEAFF. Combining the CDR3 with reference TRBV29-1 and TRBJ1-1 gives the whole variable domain SAVISQKPSRDICQRGTSLTIQCQVDSQVTMMFWYRQQPGQSLTLIATANQGSEATYESGFVIDKFPISRPNLTFSTLTVSNMSPEDSSIYLCSGQAFETEAFFGQGTRLTVV.

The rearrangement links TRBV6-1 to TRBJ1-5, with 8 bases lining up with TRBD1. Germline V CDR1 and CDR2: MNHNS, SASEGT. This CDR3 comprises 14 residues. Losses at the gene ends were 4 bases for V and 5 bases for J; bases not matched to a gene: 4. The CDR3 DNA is TGTGCCAGCAGTGGACAGGGGAGGGATCAGCCCCAGCATTTT. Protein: CASSGQGRDQPQHF.

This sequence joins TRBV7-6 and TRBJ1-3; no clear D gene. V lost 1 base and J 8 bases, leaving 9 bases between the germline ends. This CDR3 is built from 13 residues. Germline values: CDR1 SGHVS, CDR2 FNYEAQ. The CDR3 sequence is CASSLVVADTIYF. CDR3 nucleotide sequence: TGTGCCAGCAGCTTAGTGGTGGCGGACACCATATATTTT.

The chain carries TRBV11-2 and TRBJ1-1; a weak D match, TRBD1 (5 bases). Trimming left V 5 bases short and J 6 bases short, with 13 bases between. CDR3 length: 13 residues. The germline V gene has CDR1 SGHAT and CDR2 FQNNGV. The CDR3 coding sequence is TGTGCCAGCAGCCCCGCAGGGTTCTCTGAAGCTTTCTTT. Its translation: CASSPAGFSEAFF.

The CDR3 DNA is TGTGCCAGCAGTTTATGGGTTGGAGGAGGCTACACCTTC. It specifies CASSLWVGGGYTF. The J gene is TRBJ1-2, the V gene TRBV28; the D is unclear. CDR3 length: 13 amino acids. Germline CDR1 reads MDHEN; CDR2 reads SYDVKM. The V end lost 0 bases, the J end lost 8 bases, and 10 bases lay between the germline ends.

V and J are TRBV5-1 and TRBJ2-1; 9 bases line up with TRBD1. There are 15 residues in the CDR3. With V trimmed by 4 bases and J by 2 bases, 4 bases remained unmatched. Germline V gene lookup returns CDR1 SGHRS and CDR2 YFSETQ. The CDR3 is CASSPGTGTYNEQFF. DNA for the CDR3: TGCGCCAGCAGCCCCGGGACAGGGACCTACAATGAGCAGTTCTTC.

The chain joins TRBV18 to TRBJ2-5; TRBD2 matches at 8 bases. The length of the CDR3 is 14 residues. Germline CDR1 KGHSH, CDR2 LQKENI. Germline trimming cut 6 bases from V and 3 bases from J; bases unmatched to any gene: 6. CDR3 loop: CASSSYGGEETQYF. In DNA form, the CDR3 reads TGTGCCAGCTCCTCCTACGGGGGGGAAGAGACCCAGTACTTC.

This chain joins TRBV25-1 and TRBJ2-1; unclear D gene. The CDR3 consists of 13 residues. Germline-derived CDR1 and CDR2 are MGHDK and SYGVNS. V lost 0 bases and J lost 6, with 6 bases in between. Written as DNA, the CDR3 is TGTGCCAGCAGTGAATACCACAGCAATGAGCAGTTCTTC. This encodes CASSEYHSNEQFF.